A single sample is the source of the 24 T cell receptor beta chains below, sequenced in a study of T-cell memory formation after mild COVID-19. TCRdb reprocessed the 5' RACE reads via MiXCR and lists one record per CDR3 protein. The sample carries about 360,000 distinct CDR3 sequences, 13% to 15% recorded once. The specimen sequenced was PBMCs or a T cell subset sorted from them (not recorded which). The receptors derive from a man aged 18 to 30 who had mild COVID-19 (a few samples of this study predate the infection). Cell type and time point are not known.

This clonotype was counted a few times. V gene TRBV10-3 combines with J gene TRBJ1-6; TRBD1 matches 8 bases. The CDR3 consists of 16 residues. J lost 7 bases, V lost 2 bases, and 7 bases had no gene match. The germline CDR1 and CDR2 sequences are ENHRY and SYGVKD. The CDR3 DNA follows: TGTGCCATCAGTGAGCGGGCAAACAGGGGGAATTCACCCCTCCACTTT. This gives the protein CAISERANRGNSPLHF.

The J gene is TRBJ2-1, the V gene TRBV11-2; D uncertain. V lost 1 base to trimming and J lost 5 bases, with 6 bases between them. Germline V gives CDR1 SGHAT, CDR2 FQNNGV. The CDR3 covers 13 residues. In DNA, the CDR3 is TGTGCCAGCAGCTTAGTTAGGAACAATGAGCAGTTCTTC. This codes for CASSLVRNNEQFF.

In this sample, this clonotype turned up many times. V gene TRBV12-3 or TRBV12-4 combines with J gene TRBJ1-1; D not certain. The CDR3 loop spans 13 amino acids. The germline V and J ends were trimmed by 6 bases and 0 bases, with 8 bases remaining between them. The CDR3 loop reads CASSSEMNTEAFF. The CDR3 DNA reads as TGTGCCAGCAGCTCTGAGATGAACACTGAAGCTTTCTTT.

This rearrangement joins TRBV5-8 to TRBJ2-7, with no clear D. The CDR3 spans 15 residues. Trimming left V 2 bases short and J 8 bases short, with 20 bases between. Germline loops: CDR1 SGHTS, CDR2 YDEGEE. The CDR3 here is CASSLGQPTSPKQYF. The CDR3 DNA follows: TGTGCCAGCAGCTTAGGGCAGCCCACGTCGCCAAAGCAGTACTTC.

Remarks on this clonotype: Being one base from a much bigger clone, this may be a read error. The rearrangement joins TRBV11-2 to TRBJ2-3; D might be TRBD2 (6 bases). The CDR3 sequence is 15 residues long. Germline V gene lookup returns CDR1 SGHAT and CDR2 FQNNGV. The chain's CDR3 is CDSSYWGDSTDTQYF. The CDR3 DNA sequence: TGTGACAGCAGCTACTGGGGGGATAGCACAGATACGCAGTATTTT.

This clonotype turned up a few times. CDR3 sequence: CASSPARQGDSPLHF. For the CDR3, the DNA is TGTGCCAGCAGCCCGGCGCGGCAGGGAGATTCACCCCTCCACTTT. The chain employs TRBV3-1 and TRBJ1-6, with D possibly matching TRBD1 (5 bases). CDR3 size: 15 residues. CDR1 and CDR2 from the germline V gene are LGHDT and YNNKEL (reference sequence). Deletions cut 4 bases from V and 8 bases from J, with 15 bases between.

This clonotype was observed a handful of times. The chain employs TRBV7-8 and TRBJ2-5; 9 bases are shared with TRBD2. Germline trimming cut 4 bases from V and 4 bases from J; bases unmatched to any gene: 10. CDR1 and CDR2 from the germline V gene are SGHVS and FQNEAQ. The CDR3 covers 16 residues. Here the CDR3 reads CASSSESGGTTETQYF. CDR3 in DNA: TGTGCCAGCAGCTCCGAGAGCGGGGGGACAACAGAGACCCAGTACTTC.

The rearrangement uses TRBV10-3 and TRBJ2-1; 10 nucleotides line up with TRBD2. The germline gives CDR1 ENHRY, CDR2 SYGVKD. J gave up 5 bases and V 6 bases, and 7 bases lay outside the gene matches. The CDR3 extends over 15 amino acids. The CDR3 region is CAIRGAGGSNNEQFF. The CDR3, as DNA: TGTGCCATCAGGGGAGCGGGGGGGAGCAACAATGAGCAGTTCTTC.

This clonotype was observed a handful of times. The chain recombines TRBV6-6 with TRBJ2-1; possibly TRBD1 or TRBD2 for D (5 bases each). The length of the CDR3 is 15 residues. The germline gives CDR1 MNHNY, CDR2 SVGAGI (reference sequence). Trimming took off 9 bases at V and 2 bases at J, with 17 bases between the two ends. CDR3 sequence: CASQHRDATYNEQFF. The CDR3 nucleotides are TGTGCCAGTCAACACCGGGACGCTACCTACAATGAGCAGTTCTTC.

In its sample, this clonotype was seen a few times. The chain employs TRBV3-1 and TRBJ2-7; D is unresolved. V lost 3 bases and J lost 3, with 12 bases in between. The germline V gene has CDR1 LGHDT and CDR2 YNNKEL (reference sequence). The CDR3 length is 14 residues. CDR3 loop: CASSHQGRSYEQYV. In DNA, the CDR3 is TGTGCCAGCAGCCATCAAGGCAGAAGCTACGAGCAGTACGTC.

The rearrangement uses TRBV5-1 and TRBJ1-1; D is unclear. CDR3 length: 14 amino acids. The germline CDR1 and CDR2 sequences are SGHRS and YFSETQ. Trimming pared 1 base from V and 2 bases from J, leaving 9 bases between. CDR3 loop: CASSLYPGNTEAFF. The CDR3 nucleotides are TGCGCCAGCAGCTTGTATCCCGGCAACACTGAAGCTTTCTTT. The full variable domain, completed using reference TRBV5-1 and TRBJ1-1, is KAGVTQTPRYLIKTRGQQVTLSCSPISGHRSVSWYQQTPGQGLQFLFEYFSETQRNKGNFPGRFSGRQFSNSRSEMNVSTLELGDSALYLCASSLYPGNTEAFFGQGTRLTVV.

The chain combines TRBV7-9 with TRBJ1-6, with D unresolved. Germline V lookup: CDR1 SEHNR, CDR2 FQNEAQ (reference sequence). V lost 5 bases to trimming and J lost 9 bases, with 20 bases between them. The CDR3 length is 16 residues. The CDR3 DNA sequence: TGTGCCAGCAGCCCCGGTGGGTCCGTCGGTAGTTCACCCCTCCACTTT. Translation: CASSPGGSVGSSPLHF.

This clonotype has only a few counts. The chain carries TRBV7-2 and TRBJ2-7, with 10 bases lining up with TRBD2. Germline V gene sequence: CDR1 SGHTA, CDR2 FQGNSA. The length of the CDR3 is 15 residues. J was trimmed by 0 bases and V by 3 bases; bases with no gene match: 2. Here the CDR3 reads CASSFLAGVSYEQYF. In DNA, the CDR3 is TGTGCCAGCAGCTTCCTAGCGGGGGTCTCCTACGAGCAGTACTTC.

This clonotype appeared many times. V is TRBV5-5 and J is TRBJ2-7, with 8 bases aligning to TRBD2. The CDR3 has 16 residues. The V gene's germline CDR1 is SGHKS and CDR2 YYEKEE (reference sequence). J was trimmed by 2 bases and V by 4 bases; bases with no gene match: 11. The CDR3 region is CASSTSGGNPTYEQYV. The CDR3 nucleotides read TGTGCCAGCAGCACCTCGGGGGGGAATCCGACCTACGAGCAGTACGTC.

This clonotype was detected only a few times. The gene calls are TRBV20-1 and TRBJ2-5, with 9 positions matching TRBD2. CDR1 DFQATT and CDR2 SNEGSKA come from the germline V gene (reference sequence). V was clipped by 5 bases and J by 5 bases; unmatched bases: 9. This CDR3 spans 14 amino acids. The CDR3, as DNA: TGCAGTGCTGAGATAGCGGGGGTCGGCGAGACCCAGTACTTC. Translated: CSAEIAGVGETQYF.

The chain carries TRBV7-9 and TRBJ1-1; D might be TRBD1 (5 bases). The V end lost 5 bases, the J end lost 1 base, and 14 bases lay between the germline ends. The CDR3 covers 15 residues. Germline CDR1 reads SEHNR; CDR2 reads FQNEAQ (reference sequence). The CDR3 is CASSPPRGGNTEAFF. In DNA, the CDR3 is TGTGCCAGCAGCCCTCCGCGCGGGGGGAACACTGAAGCTTTCTTT.

This clonotype has just a few counts. The V call is TRBV4-1, the J call TRBJ2-7; the D gene is possibly TRBD1 (6 bases). The germline CDR1 and CDR2 sequences are MGHRA and YSYEKL. CDR3 length: 14 amino acids. Trimming took off 0 bases at V and 1 base at J, with 7 bases between the two ends. The CDR3 DNA reads TGCGCCAGCAGCCAAGAGGACAGTTCCTACGAGCAGTACGTC. Translation gives CASSQEDSSYEQYV.

The chain combines TRBV10-3 with TRBJ1-1; possible D gene TRBD1, 6 bases. Between the trimmed V and J ends, which lost 3 bases and 10 bases, there was a span of 18 bases. The CDR3 extends over 14 amino acids. The germline CDR1 and CDR2 sequences are ENHRY and SYGVKD. The CDR3 region is CAISDPDRHRGAFF. DNA of the CDR3: TGTGCCATCAGTGACCCCGACAGGCATCGAGGAGCTTTCTTT.

The chain links TRBV6-2 or TRBV6-3 to TRBJ2-7; D gene uncertain. Trimming cost V 6 bases and J 0 bases, with 15 bases left between them. In germline, CDR1 is MNHEY, CDR2 SVGEGT. The CDR3 is 15 residues long. CDR3 loop: CASSPSLDSSYEQYF. In DNA form, the CDR3 reads TGTGCCAGCAGCCCTAGTCTCGATAGCTCCTACGAGCAGTACTTC.

Only a few counts were recorded for this clonotype. The chain uses TRBV20-1 and TRBJ2-5, with D possibly TRBD2 on 5 matching bases. CDR1 is DFQATT and CDR2 is SNEGSKA in the germline V gene (reference sequence). CDR3 size: 12 residues. The CDR3 here is CILLGKKETQYF. For the CDR3, the DNA is TGCATTCTCCTCGGGAAAAAAGAGACCCAGTACTTC.

The gene calls are TRBV5-1 and TRBJ2-3; 9 nucleotides agree with TRBD2. V lost 0 bases to trimming and J lost 6 bases; unmatched junction nucleotides: 5. This CDR3 has 15 residues. The germline gives CDR1 SGHRS, CDR2 YFSETQ. CDR3 sequence reads: CASSLASGELDTQYF. The CDR3, as DNA: TGCGCCAGCAGCTTGGCTAGCGGGGAGCTGGATACGCAGTATTTT. The whole variable domain, remainder taken from reference TRBV5-1 and TRBJ2-3, is KAGVTQTPRYLIKTRGQQVTLSCSPISGHRSVSWYQQTPGQGLQFLFEYFSETQRNKGNFPGRFSGRQFSNSRSEMNVSTLELGDSALYLCASSLASGELDTQYFGPGTRLTVL.

The V call is TRBV18, the J call TRBJ2-4; possible D gene TRBD2, 6 bases. V was trimmed by 10 bases and J by 0 bases, leaving 19 bases between them. CDR3 length: 16 residues. Germline V gene sequence: CDR1 KGHSH, CDR2 LQKENI. CDR3 in amino acids: CATSLRGGIAKNIQYF. CDR3 DNA sequence: TGTGCCACGTCCCTTCGGGGAGGAATAGCCAAAAACATTCAGTACTTC. Full variable domain (rest looked up from reference TRBV18 and TRBJ2-4): NAGVMQNPRHLVRRRGQEARLRCSPMKGHSHVYWYRQLPEEGLKFMVYLQKENIIDESGMPKERFSAEFPKEGPSILRIQQVVRGDSAAYFCATSLRGGIAKNIQYFGAGTRLSVL.

The V and J genes are TRBV4-3 and TRBJ2-6; D call uncertain. V lost 1 base and J lost 0, with 10 bases in between. This CDR3 region has 17 residues. In germline, CDR1 is LGHNA, CDR2 YSLEER. The CDR3 coding sequence is TGCGCCAGCAGCCAAGTCATAACACCCTCTGGGGCCAACGTCCTGACTTTC. Encoded protein: CASSQVITPSGANVLTF.

This clonotype was seen only a few times. This sequence joins TRBV7-6 and TRBJ2-3; 7 bases are shared with TRBD2. The CDR3 is made up of 17 amino acids. With 2 bases clipped from V and 3 bases from J, the junction kept 11 bases outside the gene matches. Germline loops: CDR1 SGHVS, CDR2 FNYEAQ. The CDR3 sequence: CASSLLGAGIGTDTQYF. The DNA of the CDR3 is TGTGCCAGCAGCTTACTCGGAGCGGGGATCGGGACAGATACGCAGTATTTT. Complete variable domain (other parts from reference TRBV7-6 and TRBJ2-3): GAGVSQSPRYKVTKRGQDVALRCDPISGHVSLYWYRQALGQGPEFLTYFNYEAQQDKSGLPNDRFSAERPEGSISTLTIQRTEQRDSAMYRCASSLLGAGIGTDTQYFGPGTRLTVL.